These 32 T cell receptor beta chains were all obtained from the same sample, sequenced in a study of T-cell memory formation after mild COVID-19. TCRdb recomputed calls from the 5' RACE reads with MiXCR, one row per CDR3 protein. The table lists a few hundred thousand distinct CDR3 sequences, about 16% of them singletons. The source material was PBMCs or a T cell subset sorted from them (not recorded which). All receptors come from a man in his late teens or twenties who had mild COVID-19 (a few samples of this study predate the infection). Cell type and time point are not known.

V gene TRBV7-9 combines with J gene TRBJ1-2; no clear D. Per the germline V gene, CDR1 is SEHNR and CDR2 is FQNEAQ (reference sequence). This CDR3 is 14 amino acids long. V gave up 5 bases and J gave up 1 base, with 11 bases separating them. The CDR3 is CASSPPGSNYGYTF. DNA for the CDR3: TGTGCCAGCAGCCCTCCTGGGAGTAACTATGGCTACACCTTC.

The rearrangement uses TRBV4-1 and TRBJ2-5; 11 bases agree with TRBD2. Germline CDR1 is MGHRA and CDR2 is YSYEKL. The CDR3 sequence is 17 residues long. V lost 0 bases, J lost 2 bases, and 5 bases stayed unmatched. The CDR3 nucleotides are TGCGCCAGCAGCCAAGATCCGCCTAGCGGGGGGCAAGAGACCCAGTACTTC. Translated: CASSQDPPSGGQETQYF.

The rearrangement joins TRBV12-5 to TRBJ1-2; the match to TRBD1 covers 7 bases. The CDR3 loop spans 16 amino acids. From germline, CDR1 is LGHNT and CDR2 FRNRAP. Losses at the gene ends were 5 bases for V and 1 base for J; bases not matched to a gene: 10. The CDR3 loop reads CASGPTGGTVNYGYTF. CDR3 nucleotide sequence: TGTGCTAGTGGTCCCACAGGCGGGACAGTTAACTATGGCTACACCTTC.

This clonotype has more than one count but fewer than ten. V is TRBV5-1 and J is TRBJ2-7; possibly TRBD2 for D (6 bases). Germline-derived CDR1 and CDR2 are SGHRS and YFSETQ. This CDR3 comprises 13 residues. V was trimmed by 5 bases and J by 2 bases, leaving 11 bases between them. CDR3 coding DNA: TGCGCCAGCAGGGGGACTCAAACCTACGAGCAGTACTTC. Amino acid sequence: CASRGTQTYEQYF.

This clonotype was observed a few times. The J gene is TRBJ2-3, the V gene TRBV7-2; D is unclear. With 1 base removed from V and 4 bases from J, the gap between germline ends came to 6 bases. The CDR3 consists of 13 residues. CDR1 and CDR2 from the germline V gene are SGHTA and FQGNSA. The CDR3 DNA follows: TGTGCCAGCAGCTTAGGGTTTGCAGATACGCAGTATTTT. Translating it yields CASSLGFADTQYF. Combining the CDR3 with reference TRBV7-2 and TRBJ2-3 gives the whole variable domain GAGVSQSPSNKVTEKGKDVELRCDPISGHTALYWYRQSLGQGLEFLIYFQGNSAPDKSGLPSDRFSAERTGGSVSTLTIQRTQQEDSAVYLCASSLGFADTQYFGPGTRLTVL.

There are a few counts of this clonotype. The rearrangement uses TRBV5-1 and TRBJ2-4; tentative D call: TRBD1 (5 bases). In germline, CDR1 is SGHRS, CDR2 YFSETQ. Trimming shortened V by 0 bases and J by 4 bases, and 8 bases separated the two germline ends. The CDR3 has 14 residues. The CDR3 DNA reads TGCGCCAGCAGCTTGGAAGGGGAAAAAAACATTCAGTACTTC. Translated: CASSLEGEKNIQYF.

This sequence joins TRBV6-5 and TRBJ1-1, with D hard to call. This CDR3 is 15 amino acids long. V dropped 0 bases and J dropped 1 base, with 9 bases sitting between them. Germline CDR1 and CDR2: MNHEY and SVGAGI. CDR3 in DNA: TGTGCCAGCAGTTACTCGTGGGAAAGGAACACTGAAGCTTTCTTT. Amino acid sequence: CASSYSWERNTEAFF.

A single count supports this clonotype. This chain uses TRBV29-1 with TRBJ2-6; the match to TRBD2 covers 12 bases. J gave up 0 bases and V 6 bases, and 27 bases lay outside the gene matches. This CDR3 has 24 amino acids. Germline V gives CDR1 SQVTM, CDR2 ANQGSEA. As DNA, the CDR3 is TGCAGCGTCCAGACCCCCCTAAAAACTAGCGGGGGGCCGGCCCGAACCTCTGGGGCCAACGTCCTGACTTTC. Amino acids: CSVQTPLKTSGGPARTSGANVLTF. The whole variable domain, remainder taken from reference TRBV29-1 and TRBJ2-6, is SAVISQKPSRDICQRGTSLTIQCQVDSQVTMMFWYRQQPGQSLTLIATANQGSEATYESGFVIDKFPISRPNLTFSTLTVSNMSPEDSSIYLCSVQTPLKTSGGPARTSGANVLTFGAGSRLTVL.

This clonotype came up many times. CDR3 DNA sequence: TGCGCCAGCAGCCAAGAAGGGCTACAGGGAGCCTATGGCTACACCTTC. It codes for CASSQEGLQGAYGYTF. This sequence joins TRBV4-3 and TRBJ1-2; possible D gene TRBD1, 6 bases. CDR1 is LGHNA and CDR2 is YSLEER in the germline V gene. V lost 0 bases and J 4 bases, leaving 15 bases between the germline ends. The CDR3 loop spans 16 amino acids.

The chain recombines TRBV7-2 with TRBJ2-3; D remains unclear. Germline loops: CDR1 SGHTA, CDR2 FQGNSA. Trimming shortened V by 6 bases and J by 5 bases, and 15 bases separated the two germline ends. This CDR3 has 14 residues. The CDR3 loop reads CASSLPFRVDTQYF. The CDR3 DNA reads TGTGCCAGCAGTCTTCCATTCCGGGTAGATACGCAGTATTTT.

The rearrangement links TRBV5-1 to TRBJ2-1, with D perhaps matching TRBD1 (6 bases). This CDR3 comprises 14 residues. V lost 4 bases to trimming and J lost 5 bases, with 13 bases between them. The germline V gene has CDR1 SGHRS and CDR2 YFSETQ. The CDR3 loop is CASSGGQFDNEQFF. The CDR3 DNA follows: TGCGCCAGCAGCGGCGGACAGTTTGACAATGAGCAGTTCTTC. Using reference TRBV5-1 and TRBJ2-1 for the parts outside the CDR3, the full variable domain is KAGVTQTPRYLIKTRGQQVTLSCSPISGHRSVSWYQQTPGQGLQFLFEYFSETQRNKGNFPGRFSGRQFSNSRSEMNVSTLELGDSALYLCASSGGQFDNEQFFGPGTRLTVL.

This clonotype was seen ten or more times. The V gene is TRBV15, the J gene TRBJ2-6, with a weak D call TRBD1 (5 bases). The CDR3 extends over 17 amino acids. The V end was cut by 0 bases, the J end by 0 bases, with 9 bases between. Looked up from germline, CDR1 is LNHNV and CDR2 is YYDKDF (reference sequence). The CDR3 bases are TGTGCCACCAGCAGAGATCTAGGGGACTCTGGGGCCAACGTCCTGACTTTC. Protein: CATSRDLGDSGANVLTF.

This clonotype has only a few counts. The rearrangement links TRBV6-1 to TRBJ1-4; no clear D. The CDR3 has 13 residues. CDR1 MNHNS and CDR2 SASEGT come from the germline V gene. The V end lost 10 bases, the J end lost 3 bases, and 12 bases lay between the germline ends. CDR3 bases: TGTGCCACCAACCGGGTCTCTAATGAAAAACTGTTTTTT. This encodes CATNRVSNEKLFF.

V gene TRBV15 combines with J gene TRBJ2-1; either TRBD1 or TRBD2 may supply D (7 bases each). V gave up 5 bases and J gave up 4 bases, with 12 bases separating them. This CDR3 contains 14 residues. Germline lookup yields CDR1 LNHNV and CDR2 YYDKDF (reference sequence). This chain's CDR3 is CATSQGGVYNEQFF. Written as DNA, the CDR3 is TGTGCCACCAGCCAGGGGGGGGTGTACAATGAGCAGTTCTTC.

This sequence joins TRBV5-4 and TRBJ2-1, with D perhaps TRBD1 or TRBD2 (5 bases each). CDR3 size: 14 residues. The germline CDR1 and CDR2 sequences are SGHNT and YYREEE (reference sequence). V dropped 5 bases and J dropped 13 bases, with 22 bases sitting between them. CDR3 amino acids: CASRTSWAEGIQFF. The CDR3 nucleotides are TGTGCCAGCAGAACCTCCTGGGCCGAGGGGATTCAGTTCTTC.

This clonotype was seen more than once but under ten times. The chain employs TRBV11-2 and TRBJ2-1; the D gene could be TRBD1 or TRBD2 (6 bases each). V lost 2 bases and J 7 bases, leaving 21 bases between the germline ends. The CDR3 spans 17 residues. The V gene's germline CDR1 is SGHAT and CDR2 FQNNGV. CDR3 amino acids: CASSLIPGGPEANEQFF. The CDR3 DNA is TGTGCCAGCAGCTTAATCCCCGGGGGCCCGGAGGCTAATGAGCAGTTCTTC. Variable domain in full (rest from reference TRBV11-2 and TRBJ2-1): EAGVAQSPRYKIIEKRQSVAFWCNPISGHATLYWYQQILGQGPKLLIQFQNNGVVDDSQLPKDRFSAERLKGVDSTLKIQPAKLEDSAVYLCASSLIPGGPEANEQFFGPGTRLTVL.

The sample holds many counts of this clonotype. This chain uses TRBV5-6 with TRBJ1-6; no clear D. This CDR3 spans 12 amino acids. CDR1 and CDR2 (germline): SGHDT, YYEEEE. V lost 6 bases, J lost 0 bases, and 1 base lay in between. The CDR3 DNA sequence: TGTGCCAGCACCTCCTATAATTCACCCCTCCACTTT. Protein product: CASTSYNSPLHF.

The rearrangement uses TRBV7-9 and TRBJ1-2; 7 bases agree with TRBD1. The V and J ends lost 2 bases and 4 bases, in that order; junction bases with no gene match: 4. The germline gives CDR1 SEHNR, CDR2 FQNEAQ (reference sequence). The CDR3 covers 14 residues. The CDR3 protein is CASSLIGTVYGYTF. CDR3 in DNA: TGTGCCAGCAGCTTAATCGGGACAGTCTATGGCTACACCTTC.

J is TRBJ2-2 and V is TRBV7-3; no clear D. Trimming shortened V by 1 base and J by 2 bases, and 5 bases separated the two germline ends. The CDR3 has 14 residues. Germline V lookup: CDR1 SGHTA, CDR2 FQGTGA. The CDR3 region is CASSLNSNTGELFF. The CDR3 coding sequence is TGTGCCAGCAGCTTAAATTCAAACACCGGGGAGCTGTTTTTT.

The V call is TRBV11-3, the J call TRBJ2-1; 15 bases match TRBD2. Germline CDR1 reads SGHNT; CDR2 reads YENEEA. The trim removed 4 bases at V and 10 bases at J, leaving 5 bases unmatched. CDR3 size: 15 residues. CDR3 nucleotide sequence: TGTGCCAGCAGCTGGGGACTAGCGGGGGGTCGGGAGCAGTTCTTC. It yields the protein CASSWGLAGGREQFF.

The sample holds a few counts of this clonotype. J is TRBJ2-3 and V is TRBV7-2; D not certain. CDR1 and CDR2 from the germline V gene are SGHTA and FQGNSA. Trimming shortened V by 3 bases and J by 0 bases, and 10 bases separated the two germline ends. The CDR3 loop spans 15 amino acids. CDR3 region: CASSLYGSSTDTQYF. In nucleotides, the CDR3 is TGTGCCAGCAGCTTGTACGGTTCTAGCACAGATACGCAGTATTTT.

This clonotype was found many times. The J gene is TRBJ1-1, the V gene TRBV15; no firm D call. The CDR3 contains 13 residues. The V end was cut by 7 bases, the J end by 0 bases, with 9 bases between. CDR1 is LNHNV and CDR2 is YYDKDF in the germline V gene (reference sequence). The CDR3, as DNA: TGTGCCACCACGCGTGACTTGAACACTGAAGCTTTCTTT. Its translation: CATTRDLNTEAFF.

A few counts support this clonotype. J is TRBJ2-5 and V is TRBV4-2; D assignment may be TRBD1 or TRBD2 (5 bases each). CDR3 length equals 16 residues. V was shortened by 0 bases and J by 2 bases, with 13 bases between the two germline ends. Germline V gene sequence: CDR1 LGHNA, CDR2 YNFKEQ. In DNA, the CDR3 is TGTGCCAGCAGCCAAGACTCCGAGGGGTCTCAAGAGACCCAGTACTTC. Encoded protein: CASSQDSEGSQETQYF.

This clonotype has a handful of counts. This sequence joins TRBV4-3 and TRBJ2-2; D gene ambiguous. V was trimmed by 1 base and J by 5 bases, leaving 8 bases between them. CDR1 is LGHNA, CDR2 YSLEER, per germline. The CDR3 is 14 amino acids. The CDR3, as DNA: TGCGCCAGCAGCCAAGGACGAGAAACCGGGGAGCTGTTTTTT. Its translation is CASSQGRETGELFF.

The chain couples TRBV7-9 to TRBJ1-2, with no clear D. CDR1 is SEHNR, CDR2 FQNEAQ, per germline (reference sequence). This CDR3 is built from 16 residues. The V gene lost 4 bases and the J gene lost 3 bases, with 18 bases spanning the gap. DNA of the CDR3: TGTGCCAGCAGCTCTTTCGCAGCGGGAAAGGACTATGGCTACACCTTC. The encoded protein is CASSSFAAGKDYGYTF.

This chain uses TRBV18 with TRBJ1-2; TRBD1 matches 7 bases. The J segment lost 6 bases and the V segment lost 3 bases, leaving 7 bases of the junction unmatched. Germline assignment: CDR1 KGHSH and CDR2 LQKENI. The CDR3 length is 14 residues. The CDR3 region is CASSPQTGSDGYTF. Written as DNA, the CDR3 is TGTGCCAGCTCACCCCAGACAGGGTCGGATGGCTACACCTTC.

This clonotype was detected ten times or more. The chain links TRBV4-1 to TRBJ2-5; a possible D gene is TRBD2 (5 bases). CDR1 is MGHRA and CDR2 is YSYEKL in the germline V gene. The length of the CDR3 is 14 residues. V dropped 4 bases and J dropped 3 bases, with 12 bases sitting between them. CDR3 nucleotide sequence: TGCGCCAGCAGCCCCCTCCCGGGGAAAGAGACCCAGTACTTC. The encoded protein is CASSPLPGKETQYF.

The table lists this clonotype with a few counts. The rearrangement joins TRBV29-1 to TRBJ1-2; 7 nucleotides line up with TRBD1. From germline, CDR1 is SQVTM and CDR2 ANQGSEA. With V trimmed by 7 bases and J by 2 bases, 4 bases remained unmatched. The CDR3 length is 12 residues. The CDR3 DNA reads TGCAGCGCCCTGGGACAGAACTATGGCTACACCTTC. This gives the protein CSALGQNYGYTF.

This clonotype was recorded a few times. The rearrangement uses TRBV7-2 and TRBJ1-3; D is unclear. The CDR3 contains 15 residues. Trimming removed 3 bases at V and 0 bases at J, with 9 bases between. Germline CDR1 and CDR2: SGHTA and FQGNSA. CDR3 sequence (DNA): TGTGCCAGCAGCTTCGTAAAACCCTCTGGAAACACCATATATTTT. It yields the protein CASSFVKPSGNTIYF.

V is TRBV14 and J is TRBJ2-2; 7 nucleotides agree with TRBD1. CDR3 length: 14 amino acids. The ends lost 6 bases at V and 7 bases at J; junction bases unmatched: 8. Per the germline V gene, CDR1 is SGHDN and CDR2 is FVKESK. The CDR3 bases are TGTGCCAGCAGTCCGACAGGGTGGAACGGGGAGCTGTTTTTT. Its translation is CASSPTGWNGELFF.

The gene calls are TRBV12-3 or TRBV12-4 and TRBJ1-4; D is uncertain. Trimming cost V 6 bases and J 5 bases, with 4 bases left between them. The CDR3 contains 11 residues. The CDR3 region has the DNA TGTGCCAGCAGATTCAATGAAAAACTGTTTTTT. This sequence encodes CASRFNEKLFF.

The CDR3 DNA follows: TGCGCCAGCAGCTTGTTAGGGTCTGGGGCCAACGTCCTGACTTTC. It specifies CASSLLGSGANVLTF. The chain recombines TRBV5-1 with TRBJ2-6; D remains ambiguous. CDR1 and CDR2 from the germline V gene are SGHRS and YFSETQ. The CDR3 is made up of 15 amino acids. Trimming cost V 1 base and J 1 base, with 6 bases left between them.